A single T cell receptor beta chain is shown here with its context. This sample is drawn from a study of blood T cell repertoires in COVID-19. In the study overall: Specimens from acute and convalescent COVID-19 originated in the United States, Italy and Spain. Sources were T cells, B-cell-depleted T cells, or PBMCs; the material itself was cDNA or gDNA.

In the authors' methods: How many nucleated cells were present was estimated from reference gene primer amplification. Some clones are missing from TCRdb's copy, which holds only in-frame ones; the method was immunoSEQ multiplex PCR. The DNA was the basis for D and trimming; V, J and clone size are from that table. This sample has approximately 140,000 clones, with roughly 85% found just once. Trimming removed 8 bases from V and 8 bases from J, with 18 bases in between. CDR1 and CDR2 (germline): MNHEY, SVGAGI. The CDR3 contains 13 residues. Input material: peripheral blood. This clonotype was sampled from a man in his sixties with acute or convalescent COVID-19. The V and J genes are TRBV6-5 and TRBJ1-1; tentatively, D is TRBD1 (6 bases). This CDR3 is CASGPILQGEAFF. The CDR3 DNA follows: TGTGCCAGCGGACCAATTCTGCAGGGGGAAGCTTTCTTT.